The rows below give T cell receptor beta chains drawn from one sample of a study of T-cell memory formation after mild COVID-19. TCRdb reanalysed the 5' RACE reads using MiXCR and keeps one entry per CDR3 protein. The sample contains under 600,000 distinct CDR3 sequences, about 20% of which appear only once. The sequenced sample consisted of PBMCs or a T cell subset sorted from them (not recorded which). The source of these receptors is an adult woman who had mild COVID-19 (a few samples of this study predate the infection). Cell type and time point are not known. Each CDR3 is given with its conserved first and last residue. Each record gives: V gene, D gene, clone size, J gene, CDR3 DNA, CDR3 protein. The D gene is left open where the match is weak. Clone size appears in some rows only: once, few, many, or a class for an expanded clone.

TRBV5-1,TRBD2,many,TRBJ2-1,TGCGCCAGCAGACCTGGGACTAGCGGAAACAATGAGCAGTTCTTC,CASRPGTSGNNEQFF
TRBV24-1,TRBD1,once,TRBJ1-2,TGTGCCACCAGTGACCCTTCGCCGGGACAGGGCCCCCTCTATGGCTACACCTTC,CATSDPSPGQGPLYGYTF
TRBV10-3,.,few,TRBJ2-1,TGTGCCATCAGTGAGTCGCGACCTGAGCAGTTCTTC,CAISESRPEQFF
TRBV5-1,.,many,TRBJ2-1,TGCGCCAGCAGGAGAGGGAACAATGAGCAGTTCTTC,CASRRGNNEQFF
TRBV27,TRBD2,.,TRBJ2-1,TGTGCCAGCAGTCTGTATAGCGGGAGGGCCAACAATGAGCAGTTCTTC,CASSLYSGRANNEQFF
TRBV7-2,.,few,TRBJ1-2,TGTGCCAGCAGCCCACGGACAACAGGGTTTGGCTACACCTTC,CASSPRTTGFGYTF
TRBV7-8,.,.,TRBJ2-7,TGTGCCAGCAGCTTGGAATCAAATTGGGAGCAGTACTTC,CASSLESNWEQYF
TRBV27,TRBD1,many,TRBJ1-1,TGTGCCAGCAGTTCCCCCCGGACAGGGGAAACTGAAGCTTTCTTT,CASSSPRTGETEAFF
TRBV20-1,TRBD2,.,TRBJ2-2,TGCAGTGCTAGGGCGCGAGATGGCGGGAGGGCCGACACCGGGGAGCTGTTTTTT,CSARARDGGRADTGELFF
TRBV12-3/TRBV12-4,.,few,TRBJ2-2,TGTGCCAGCAGTTTAGTTCTGGGGACCGGGGAGCTGTTTTTT,CASSLVLGTGELFF
TRBV20-1,.,few,TRBJ2-1,TGCAGTGCTAGACAGGCCCAGGGTGGGAATGAGCAGTTCTTC,CSARQAQGGNEQFF
TRBV19,TRBD2,.,TRBJ2-7,TGTGCCAGTAGTGTCAGGACTAGCGGGAGGCAAGAGGTTGAGCAGTACTTC,CASSVRTSGRQEVEQYF
TRBV5-1,TRBD1,few,TRBJ2-3,TGCGCCAGCAGCACTGACAGGGTCCAGGCAAAATATTTT,CASSTDRVQAKYF
TRBV12-3/TRBV12-4,TRBD1,.,TRBJ2-3,TGTGCCAGCAGGCCGGACAGGGTCTCGCATACGCAGTATTTT,CASRPDRVSHTQYF
TRBV6-4,.,.,TRBJ2-1,TGTGCCAGCAGTGTCGGACTACCTGATGAGCAGTTCTTC,CASSVGLPDEQFF
TRBV7-2,.,many,TRBJ2-1,TGTGCCAGCAGCTTAGTCAGGAGCTCCTACAATGAGCAGTTCTTC,CASSLVRSSYNEQFF
TRBV5-1,.,.,TRBJ1-6,TGCGCCAGCAGCTTGGATGATTCACCCCTCCACTTT,CASSLDDSPLHF
TRBV7-9,TRBD1,many,TRBJ2-7,TGTGCCAGCAGCTTAGGTGGGACAGGGCTCTACGAGCAGTACTTC,CASSLGGTGLYEQYF
TRBV5-1,TRBD2,.,TRBJ2-1,TGCGCCAGCAGCTCGGACGGACTAGCAGTCTTTAAGCAGTTCTTC,CASSSDGLAVFKQFF
TRBV6-1,.,.,TRBJ2-7,TGTGCCAGCAGTGTATCAAGAGGGGCGAGCTCCTACGAGCAGTACTTC,CASSVSRGASSYEQYF
TRBV12-3/TRBV12-4,.,.,TRBJ1-3,TGTGCCAGCAGTTTGGAGGGAAACACCATATATTTT,CASSLEGNTIYF
TRBV24-1,.,few,TRBJ2-2,TGTGCCACCGGGATCGGGGTGTTGGGCACCGGGGAGCTGTTTTTT,CATGIGVLGTGELFF
TRBV12-3/TRBV12-4,TRBD2,few,TRBJ2-7,TGTGCCAGCGGTCCCACTAGCGGCAACTACGAGCAGTACTTC,CASGPTSGNYEQYF
TRBV14,.,.,TRBJ1-1,TGTGCCAGCAGCCAAGCGGCAGGGGTAGCAGCTTTCTTT,CASSQAAGVAAFF